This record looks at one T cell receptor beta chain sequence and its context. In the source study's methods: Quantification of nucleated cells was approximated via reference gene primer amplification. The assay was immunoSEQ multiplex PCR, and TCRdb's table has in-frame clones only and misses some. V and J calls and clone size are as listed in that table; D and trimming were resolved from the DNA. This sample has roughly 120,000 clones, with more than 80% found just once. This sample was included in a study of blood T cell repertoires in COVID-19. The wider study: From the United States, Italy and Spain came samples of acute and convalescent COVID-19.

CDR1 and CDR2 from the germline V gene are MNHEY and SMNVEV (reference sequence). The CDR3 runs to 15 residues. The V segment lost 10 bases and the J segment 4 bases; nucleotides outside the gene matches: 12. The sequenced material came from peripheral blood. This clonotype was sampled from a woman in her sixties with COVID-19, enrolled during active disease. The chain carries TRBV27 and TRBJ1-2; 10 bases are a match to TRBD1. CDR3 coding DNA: TGTGCCAACCTCCCTCGACAGGGGGCGTTCTATGGCTACACCTTC. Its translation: CANLPRQGAFYGYTF.